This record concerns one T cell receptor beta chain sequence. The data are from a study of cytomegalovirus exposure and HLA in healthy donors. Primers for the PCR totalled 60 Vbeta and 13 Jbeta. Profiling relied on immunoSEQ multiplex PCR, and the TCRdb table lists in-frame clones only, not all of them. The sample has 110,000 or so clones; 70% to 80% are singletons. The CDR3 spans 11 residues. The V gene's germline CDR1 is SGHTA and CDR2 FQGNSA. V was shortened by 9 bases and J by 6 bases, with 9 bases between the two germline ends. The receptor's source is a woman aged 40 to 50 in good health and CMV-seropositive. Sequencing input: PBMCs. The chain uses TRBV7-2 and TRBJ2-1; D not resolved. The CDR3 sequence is CASSPFNEQFF. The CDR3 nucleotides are TGTGCCAGTAGCCCCTTCAATGAGCAGTTCTTC.